The clone carrying this T cell receptor (beta chain) was counted once. Its antigen is still unknown. Germline trimming cut 1 base from V and 6 bases from J; bases unmatched to any gene: 13. The germline V gene has CDR1 SGHDT and CDR2 YYEEEE. CDR3 length equals 17 residues. This sample was taken from a study of OX40 agonist ivuxolimab in advanced cancers. About the research overall: Ivuxolimab doses were 0.01, 0.1, 0.3, 1.5, 3 or 10 mg/kg every 2 weeks. Partial responses were achieved by three patients: one hepatocellular carcinoma, two cutaneous melanoma. General study points: CD8+ T cells showed, on average, more clonal expansion than CD4+ cells.

Produced via immunoSEQ multiplex PCR; TCRdb's table is partial and in-frame only. Altogether over 75,000 clones are present, 90% to 95% being singletons, with the ten largest covering about 2.6%. The origin of this receptor is an adult with an advanced solid tumor such as melanoma, head and neck, liver or kidney cancer. The chain joins TRBV5-6 to TRBJ2-7; 10 bases map to TRBD1. The source material was CD4+ or CD8+ T cells sorted from blood, sampled in a trial of the OX40 agonist ivuxolimab. The CDR3 DNA sequence: TGTGCCAGCAGCTTGTCTAGGATAGACAGGGGGCTGGGCGAGCAGTACTTC. It yields the protein CASSLSRIDRGLGEQYF. The full variable domain, in which reference TRBV5-6 and TRBJ2-7 provide the parts outside the CDR3, is DAGVTQSPTHLIKTRGQQVTLRCSPKSGHDTVSWYQQALGQGPQFIFQYYEEEERQRGNFPDRFSGHQFPNYSSELNVNALLLGDSALYLCASSLSRIDRGLGEQYFGPGTRLTVT.